Below are 12 T cell receptor beta chains sequenced from a single sample in a study of blood T cell repertoires in COVID-19. Data came from immunoSEQ multiplex PCR; TCRdb stores just in-frame clones and leaves some out. The sample shows around 300,000 clones, 70% to 90% of them seen only once. The sequencing input was peripheral blood. Receptors originate from a woman aged 70-85 years with acute or convalescent COVID-19.

This clone was seen a handful of times. This chain uses TRBV19 with TRBJ1-1; 12 bases fit TRBD1. The CDR3 is 14 residues long. Germline lookup yields CDR1 LNHDA and CDR2 SQIVND (reference sequence). V dropped 6 bases and J dropped 7; count of bases not matched to a gene: 6. CDR3 DNA: TGTGCCAGTAGGGGGACAGGGGGCAAGGGTGAAGCTTTCTTT. This translates into CASRGTGGKGEAFF.

The V gene is TRBV11-2, the J gene TRBJ1-1; D remains ambiguous. Germline loops: CDR1 SGHAT, CDR2 FQNNGV. CDR3 length: 16 amino acids. V lost 4 bases and J 0 bases, leaving 15 bases between the germline ends. CDR3 in DNA: TGTGCCAGCAGCTCATTCTCGGGGTACATGAACACTGAAGCTTTCTTT. Its protein is CASSSFSGYMNTEAFF. Drawing the rest from reference TRBV11-2 and TRBJ1-1, the complete variable domain is EAGVAQSPRYKIIEKRQSVAFWCNPISGHATLYWYQQILGQGPKLLIQFQNNGVVDDSQLPKDRFSAERLKGVDSTLKIQPAKLEDSAVYLCASSSFSGYMNTEAFFGQGTRLTVV.

Of note for this clone: The sample contains more than one DNA sequence encoding this CDR3. Written as DNA, the CDR3 is TGCGCCAGCAGCGCAGGGGTGGACACCGGGGAGCTGTTTTTT. Residues: CASSAGVDTGELFF. The rearrangement uses TRBV5-1 and TRBJ2-2, with D possibly being TRBD1 (6 bases). Trimming removed 4 bases at V and 3 bases at J, with 10 bases between. Germline CDR1 and CDR2: SGHRS and YFSETQ. The CDR3 consists of 14 residues.

The rearrangement links TRBV4-1 to TRBJ1-2; D remains ambiguous. The CDR3 is 12 amino acids. The V end was cut by 3 bases, the J end by 7 bases, with 9 bases between. Germline values: CDR1 MGHRA, CDR2 YSYEKL. The CDR3 DNA follows: TGCGCCAGCAGCCACGGACTCTCTGGCTACACCTTC. Encoded protein: CASSHGLSGYTF.

The genes are TRBV6-5 and TRBJ1-3; 7 bases match TRBD1. The CDR3 extends over 16 amino acids. V shed 1 base and J 4 bases; nucleotides not matched to a gene: 7. Germline V gene sequence: CDR1 MNHEY, CDR2 SVGAGI. CDR3 region: CASSYYPTGNGNTIYF. The CDR3 bases are TGTGCCAGCAGTTACTACCCGACAGGGAACGGAAACACCATATATTTT.

This chain links TRBV28 with TRBJ1-2, with 12 bases identical to TRBD1. CDR3 size: 13 residues. Unmatched junction bases numbered 1, after V lost 8 bases and J lost 3 bases. CDR1 and CDR2 (germline): MDHEN, SYDVKM. CDR3 region: CASGTGGYYGYTF. The CDR3 DNA sequence: TGTGCCAGCGGGACAGGGGGCTACTATGGCTACACCTTC.

The chain has TRBV6-5 and TRBJ1-4, with 12 bases aligning to TRBD1. Trimming cost V 6 bases and J 12 bases; bases outside gene matches: 11. The CDR3 loop spans 15 amino acids. Germline CDR1 is MNHEY and CDR2 is SVGAGI. This chain's CDR3 is CASRFPPGTGGELFF. In nucleotides, the CDR3 is TGTGCCAGCAGATTTCCTCCCGGGACAGGGGGCGAACTGTTTTTT.

The V call is TRBV3-1 (or the pseudogene TRBV3-2), the J call TRBJ1-2, with no clear D. CDR1 and CDR2 (germline): LGHDT, YNNKEL (reference sequence). V gave up 3 bases and J gave up 4 bases, with 6 bases separating them. The CDR3 totals 12 residues. CDR3 amino acids: CASSQTRYGYTF. Here the CDR3 DNA reads TGTGCCAGCAGCCAGACACGCTATGGCTACACCTTC.

A few counts support this clone. V usage is TRBV15 and J usage is TRBJ1-1; weak D call: TRBD1 (5 bases). The CDR3 runs 12 residues. CDR1 LNHNV and CDR2 YYDKDF come from the germline V gene (reference sequence). The V end lost 8 bases, the J end lost 2 bases, and 9 bases lay between the germline ends. In DNA, the CDR3 is TGTGCCACCGGGAGGGGTAACACTGAAGCTTTCTTT. Residues: CATGRGNTEAFF.

The genes are TRBV4-1 and TRBJ2-7; 7 nucleotides agree with TRBD2. There are 15 residues in the CDR3. Looked up from germline, CDR1 is MGHRA and CDR2 is YSYEKL. Germline trimming cut 1 base from V and 0 bases from J; bases unmatched to any gene: 3. The DNA of the CDR3 is TGCGCCAGCAGCCAAGCTCCTAGCGGCTCCTACGAGCAGTACTTC. Translating gives CASSQAPSGSYEQYF.

The CDR3 here is CASSKPGQGTEAFF. For the CDR3, the DNA is TGTGCCAGCAGCAAACCGGGACAGGGCACTGAAGCTTTCTTT. The J gene is TRBJ1-1, the V gene TRBV5-4; 9 nucleotides match TRBD1. CDR3 size: 14 residues. Trimming at V came to 4 bases and at J to 4 bases, leaving 5 bases not matched to a gene. Germline CDR1 reads SGHNT; CDR2 reads YYREEE (reference sequence).

J is TRBJ1-5 and V is TRBV11-2; D remains ambiguous. The CDR3 covers 13 residues. Germline V CDR1 and CDR2: SGHAT, FQNNGV. Trimming took 3 bases from V and 7 from J, leaving 10 bases between them. In nucleotides, the CDR3 is TGTGCCAGCAGCTTCGAGGAAAACCAGCCCCAGCATTTT. Translated, it gives CASSFEENQPQHF. The variable domain in full, completed from reference TRBV11-2 and TRBJ1-5, reads EAGVAQSPRYKIIEKRQSVAFWCNPISGHATLYWYQQILGQGPKLLIQFQNNGVVDDSQLPKDRFSAERLKGVDSTLKIQPAKLEDSAVYLCASSFEENQPQHFGDGTRLSIL.